This entry describes one T cell receptor beta chain. The target of this receptor is not known. Base-call qualities are not available, and no considerably larger clone is one nucleotide away. The treatment or condition label, as the study defines it: AdE1-LMPpoly-expanded autologous EBV-specific T-cell therapy followed by anti-PD-1 nivolumab. Genomic DNA was extracted from sorted cells using the Qiagen DNeasy Kit. TCR beta chain deep sequencing was performed on the immunoSEQ platform. The paper's processing steps were these. Repertoire data analysis was performed with the immunoSEQ Analyzer software. TCRdb re-hosts the immuneACCESS table, in-frame sequences only. Its copies lack some clones; in the studies checked, an unresolved V gene accounts for under half of them, and the cause for the rest is not known. The V and J calls and clone size were taken over from that table, and D and trimming were inferred from the DNA. The sample records some 17,000 clones, over 80% of which are singletons. The ten biggest clones cover 29% of the sample.

The CDR3 holds 14 amino acids from the cysteine to the phenylalanine. Only the CDR3 part of the read is kept: 42 bases, read in frame from the first base. The germline V gene yields MNHEY for CDR1 and SVGAGI for CDR2. V loses 5 bases, J loses 4 bases, and the germline ends lie 12 bases apart. The data were taken from a study of EBV T-cell therapy then PD-1 blockade in nasopharyngeal carcinoma (dated by TCRdb to the early 2020s). This specimen was CD8+ T cells from blood, taken at day 0 from a patient whose treatment included autologous EBV-specific T cells and nivolumab. This sequence uses TRBV6-5 and TRBJ2-4; no D gene call is confident. The TCR originated in a man aged 35-49 years with nasopharyngeal carcinoma. The nucleotide sequence reads TGTGCCAGCAGTCGTGATCGCCTAAAAAACATTCAGTACTTC. It is translated as CASSRDRLKNIQYF.